One and the same sample provided the 29 T cell receptor beta chains below, sequenced in a study of T cells in Graves' hyperthyroidism and ophthalmopathy. From RNA transcripts, TCR beta CDR3 regions were amplified. First-round RT-PCR of the TCR CDR3 relied on the HTBI primer set. One entry per CDR3 protein results from TCRdb running MiXCR on the multiplex PCR reads. The data contain 600,000 to 850,000 distinct CDR3 sequences, approximately 18% of them singletons. The sample comprised blood. These receptors were taken from a woman in her forties or fifties with Graves' hyperthyroidism that later progressed to Graves' ophthalmopathy.

The gene calls are TRBV28 and TRBJ2-7; 8 bases match TRBD2. Trimming cost V 2 bases and J 3 bases; bases outside gene matches: 6. CDR3 length: 15 residues. Germline CDR1 and CDR2: MDHEN and SYDVKM. CDR3 protein: CASSLTLAGHYEQYF. Here the CDR3 DNA reads TGTGCCAGCAGTTTAACGTTAGCGGGGCACTACGAGCAGTACTTC.

This clonotype was recorded many times. The chain links TRBV7-8 to TRBJ1-6, with a tentative D call TRBD1 (5 bases). The germline CDR1 and CDR2 sequences are SGHVS and FQNEAQ. The V and J ends lost 2 bases and 5 bases respectively, with 19 bases between them. The CDR3 extends over 18 amino acids. Written as DNA, the CDR3 is TGTGCCAGCAGCTTAACGCCAGGGAGAAGTTCGGATAATTCACCCCTCCACTTT. It specifies CASSLTPGRSSDNSPLHF.

This clonotype has ten or more counts. This rearrangement joins TRBV12-3 or TRBV12-4 to TRBJ2-2; D gene uncertain. This CDR3 region has 14 residues. V gave up 5 bases and J gave up 0 bases, with 7 bases separating them. This CDR3 reads CASSPDTNTGELFF. CDR3 bases: TGTGCCAGCAGTCCAGACACGAACACCGGGGAGCTGTTTTTT.

V gene TRBV5-4 combines with J gene TRBJ1-2; D uncertain. Per germline, CDR1 SGHNT and CDR2 YYREEE (reference sequence). The CDR3 contains 13 residues. Trimming cost V 4 bases and J 5 bases, with 12 bases left between them. Here the CDR3 reads CASSLSAIYGYTF. In nucleotides, the CDR3 is TGTGCCAGCAGCCTGTCCGCAATTTATGGCTACACCTTC.

The J gene is TRBJ2-1, the V gene TRBV20-1, with TRBD2 identical over 8 bases. The CDR3 loop spans 15 amino acids. V gave up 6 bases and J gave up 0 bases; unmatched junction bases: 7. The V gene's germline CDR1 is DFQATT and CDR2 SNEGSKA (reference sequence). For the CDR3, the DNA is TGCAGTGCGGATTCCGGGACTAGCTCCTACAATGAGCAGTTCTTC. It translates to CSADSGTSSYNEQFF.

This clonotype came up many times. An end of the junction differs from the germline gene, which may be a read error. V is TRBV7-7 and J is TRBJ2-1, with D possibly matching TRBD2 (6 bases). Germline V lookup: CDR1 SSHAT, CDR2 FNYEAQ (reference sequence). The CDR3 consists of 14 residues. CDR3 DNA: TGTGCTAGCAGCTTGGACGTGGGGGGTGATGAGCAGTTCTTC. Translation: CASSLDVGGDEQFF.

The V and J genes are TRBV15 and TRBJ1-4; D might be TRBD1 (5 bases). This CDR3 is 14 amino acids long. The V end lost 5 bases, the J end lost 8 bases, and 15 bases lay between the germline ends. Germline V gene sequence: CDR1 LNHNV, CDR2 YYDKDF (reference sequence). The CDR3 sequence is CATSLGRTGEKLFF. CDR3 nucleotides: TGTGCCACCAGCCTAGGACGAACAGGAGAAAAACTGTTTTTT.

J is TRBJ1-3 and V is TRBV13; unclear D gene. The CDR3 has 15 residues. V was cut by 3 bases and J by 0 bases, with 9 bases left in between. Germline CDR1 PRHDT, CDR2 FYEKMQ (reference sequence). The chain's CDR3 is CASSFGQFSGNTIYF. The CDR3 DNA sequence: TGTGCCAGCAGCTTCGGGCAGTTCTCTGGAAACACCATATATTTT.

This clonotype was found many times. The chain combines TRBV18 with TRBJ2-7, with D possibly being TRBD2 (6 bases). CDR3 length: 14 amino acids. The germline gives CDR1 KGHSH, CDR2 LQKENI. The ends were cut back, 2 bases at V and 4 bases at J, with 12 bases in the middle. CDR3 coding DNA: TGTGCCAGCTCACCATCTGTAGCGGAGTACGAGCAGTACTTC. Its translation is CASSPSVAEYEQYF. The entire variable domain, with the rest obtained from reference TRBV18 and TRBJ2-7, is as follows: NAGVMQNPRHLVRRRGQEARLRCSPMKGHSHVYWYRQLPEEGLKFMVYLQKENIIDESGMPKERFSAEFPKEGPSILRIQQVVRGDSAAYFCASSPSVAEYEQYFGPGTRLTVT.

There are a few counts of this clonotype. The chain combines TRBV5-4 with TRBJ2-2; 9 nucleotides match TRBD2. CDR1 and CDR2 from the germline V gene are SGHNT and YYREEE (reference sequence). The CDR3 has 15 amino acids. The V and J ends lost 3 bases and 7 bases, in that order; junction bases with no gene match: 7. The CDR3 reads CASSSRAGGGGELFF. As DNA, the CDR3 is TGTGCCAGCAGCTCTCGAGCGGGGGGTGGCGGGGAGCTGTTTTTT. The entire variable domain, with the rest obtained from reference TRBV5-4 and TRBJ2-2, is as follows: ETGVTQSPTHLIKTRGQQVTLRCSSQSGHNTVSWYQQALGQGPQFIFQYYREEENGRGNFPPRFSGLQFPNYSSELNVNALELDDSALYLCASSSRAGGGGELFFGEGSRLTVL.

The sample holds a few counts of this clonotype. This chain links TRBV20-1 with TRBJ1-2; D gene ambiguous. Trimming removed 2 bases from V and 3 bases from J, with 13 bases in between. CDR3 length: 14 residues. Germline CDR1 is DFQATT and CDR2 is SNEGSKA (reference sequence). CDR3 loop: CSARRRDRDYGYTF. For the CDR3, the DNA is TGCAGTGCTAGACGGCGGGATCGGGACTATGGCTACACCTTC.

The chain employs TRBV9 and TRBJ2-2; D could derive from TRBD1 or TRBD2 (5 bases each). Trimming took 0 bases from V and 3 from J, leaving 9 bases between them. The length of the CDR3 is 15 residues. Looked up from germline, CDR1 is SGDLS and CDR2 is YYNGEE. The CDR3 protein is CASSVGSGHTGELFF. The CDR3 DNA reads TGTGCCAGCAGCGTAGGATCGGGACACACCGGGGAGCTGTTTTTT.

This clonotype has at least ten counts. The chain couples TRBV12-3 or TRBV12-4 to TRBJ1-1; D possibly corresponds to TRBD1 (6 bases). The CDR3 covers 13 residues. V lost 1 base to trimming and J lost 7 bases, with 10 bases between them. This CDR3 is CASSLGGRGEAFF. CDR3 nucleotide sequence: TGTGCCAGCAGTTTAGGGGGCAGGGGTGAAGCTTTCTTT.

The chain couples TRBV5-1 to TRBJ2-3; TRBD1 or TRBD2 may be the D gene (5 bases each). Germline V gene lookup returns CDR1 SGHRS and CDR2 YFSETQ. The CDR3 spans 16 residues. V was cut by 0 bases and J by 5 bases, with 16 bases left in between. The CDR3 DNA is TGCGCCAGCAGCTTGGCCTTTTCCGGGGACCAAGATACGCAGTATTTT. It encodes CASSLAFSGDQDTQYF.

In its sample, this clonotype was seen many times. The chain joins TRBV12-3 or TRBV12-4 to TRBJ1-6; D is uncertain. The CDR3 is made up of 16 amino acids. V lost 6 bases and J 9 bases, leaving 21 bases between the germline ends. For the CDR3, the DNA is TGTGCCAGCAGCCCCCTGGTCTCGCTCCTGGGTTCACCCCTCCACTTT. It encodes CASSPLVSLLGSPLHF.

This chain joins TRBV19 and TRBJ1-5; 8 bases line up with TRBD1. Losses at the gene ends were 4 bases for V and 7 bases for J; bases not matched to a gene: 6. This CDR3 region has 14 residues. Looked up from germline, CDR1 is LNHDA and CDR2 is SQIVND (reference sequence). DNA of the CDR3: TGTGCCAGTAGTACAGAGACAGGGGTACAGCCCCAGCATTTT. As protein: CASSTETGVQPQHF.

The rearrangement uses TRBV6-5 and TRBJ2-1; 8 bases map to TRBD1. This CDR3 region has 13 residues. The V and J ends lost 6 bases and 6 bases, in that order; junction bases with no gene match: 4. Germline CDR1 is MNHEY and CDR2 is SVGAGI. CDR3 nucleotide sequence: TGTGCCAGCAGGCGGACAGGGCCCAATGAGCAGTTCTTC. Residues: CASRRTGPNEQFF.

A few counts support this clonotype. The chain links TRBV19 to TRBJ1-5; TRBD1 matches 10 bases. The J segment lost 1 base and the V segment lost 10 bases, leaving 7 bases of the junction unmatched. The length of the CDR3 is 15 residues. Per the germline V gene, CDR1 is LNHDA and CDR2 is SQIVND (reference sequence). In nucleotides, the CDR3 is TGTGCCATCGGGGGACAGGGGATAAGCAATCAGCCCCAGCATTTT. This encodes CAIGGQGISNQPQHF.

The sample holds many counts of this clonotype. The chain carries TRBV18 and TRBJ1-5, with 7 bases fitting TRBD1. The V segment lost 1 base and the J segment 2 bases; nucleotides outside the gene matches: 2. Germline loops: CDR1 KGHSH, CDR2 LQKENI. This CDR3 comprises 15 residues. The CDR3 protein is CASSPLGQGNQPQHF. The CDR3 coding sequence is TGTGCCAGCTCACCACTAGGACAGGGCAATCAGCCCCAGCATTTT. Together with reference TRBV18 and TRBJ1-5, the CDR3 gives the full variable domain: NAGVMQNPRHLVRRRGQEARLRCSPMKGHSHVYWYRQLPEEGLKFMVYLQKENIIDESGMPKERFSAEFPKEGPSILRIQQVVRGDSAAYFCASSPLGQGNQPQHFGDGTRLSIL.

This clonotype was observed at least ten times. The chain joins TRBV2 to TRBJ2-3, with 10 bases lining up with TRBD2. Germline-derived CDR1 and CDR2 are SNHLY and FYNNEI. V lost 2 bases to trimming and J lost 2 bases; unmatched junction nucleotides: 7. CDR3 length: 17 residues. CDR3 protein: CASSEYPSGGNTDTQYF. The CDR3 DNA is TGTGCCAGCAGTGAATACCCTAGCGGGGGAAACACAGATACGCAGTATTTT.

This clonotype was seen a few times. The chain joins TRBV12-3 or TRBV12-4 to TRBJ2-3; D may correspond to TRBD1 or TRBD2 (5 bases each). Trimming left V 4 bases short and J 5 bases short, with 16 bases between. This CDR3 has 15 amino acids. CDR3 bases: TGTGCCAGCAGTTCCCGGGGCAACCTAGGAGATACGCAGTATTTT. Protein: CASSSRGNLGDTQYF.

This clonotype has a handful of counts. The CDR3 is CASQGPTGTGEMRGYTF. The CDR3 DNA reads TGTGCCAGCCAGGGCCCAACCGGGACAGGGGAAATGCGTGGCTACACCTTC. The chain recombines TRBV6-1 with TRBJ1-2, with 10 positions matching TRBD1. This CDR3 is 17 amino acids long. With 8 bases clipped from V and 7 bases from J, the junction kept 19 bases outside the gene matches. The germline gives CDR1 MNHNS, CDR2 SASEGT.

The chain is built from TRBV19 and TRBJ2-7; D is possibly TRBD2 (5 bases). Germline values: CDR1 LNHDA, CDR2 SQIVND (reference sequence). The germline V and J ends were trimmed by 2 bases and 4 bases, with 15 bases remaining between them. CDR3 size: 15 residues. CDR3 bases: TGTGCCAGTAGTATAACACGGTCGGGGAAATACGAGCAGTACTTC. This sequence encodes CASSITRSGKYEQYF.

This clonotype showed up just once. The rearrangement uses TRBV6-1 and TRBJ2-1; 10 bases agree with TRBD2. Trimming took 6 bases from V and 3 from J; bases not matched to a gene: 17. The V gene's germline CDR1 is MNHNS and CDR2 SASEGT. This CDR3 spans 19 amino acids. This chain's CDR3 is CASSPTGPIAGGSYNEQFF. In nucleotides, the CDR3 is TGTGCCAGCAGCCCCACAGGCCCAATAGCGGGGGGTAGCTACAATGAGCAGTTCTTC.

Ten or more counts support this clonotype. The chain carries TRBV4-1 and TRBJ1-2, with TRBD1 as a possible D gene (5 bases). CDR1 and CDR2 (germline): MGHRA, YSYEKL. The V gene lost 0 bases and the J gene lost 7 bases, with 9 bases spanning the gap. The CDR3 length is 13 residues. CDR3 DNA: TGCGCCAGCAGCCAAGAGGGGGGTGTTGGCTACACCTTC. It is translated as CASSQEGGVGYTF.

This chain uses TRBV12-3 or TRBV12-4 with TRBJ2-1, with D possibly TRBD1 on 6 matching bases. The J call is doubtful: the DNA matches TRBJ2-7 better. The length of the CDR3 is 14 residues. CDR3: CASIQGLMGNEQYF. For the CDR3, the DNA is TGTGCCAGCATCCAGGGGTTAATGGGCAATGAGCAGTACTTC.

CDR3 region: CASSPRRDSLGYTF. DNA for the CDR3: TGTGCCAGCAGCCCACGAAGGGACAGTTTGGGCTACACCTTC. The gene calls are TRBV11-2 and TRBJ1-2, with 7 bases fitting TRBD1. The ends lost 5 bases at V and 8 bases at J; junction bases unmatched: 11. Germline CDR1 and CDR2: SGHAT and FQNNGV. The CDR3 sequence is 14 residues long.

Many counts were recorded for this clonotype. The chain is built from TRBV7-6 and TRBJ2-2; D is unclear. This CDR3 region has 11 residues. Trimming took 8 bases from V and 5 from J, leaving 6 bases between them. CDR1 SGHVS and CDR2 FNYEAQ come from the germline V gene. The CDR3 here is CASGTTGELFF. DNA of the CDR3: TGTGCCAGCGGAACTACCGGGGAGCTGTTTTTT.

The table lists this clonotype with a few counts. This rearrangement joins TRBV18 to TRBJ1-3; D is possibly TRBD1 (6 bases). The germline gives CDR1 KGHSH, CDR2 LQKENI. Trimming took off 5 bases at V and 0 bases at J, with 20 bases between the two ends. The CDR3 has 18 residues. CDR3 region: CASSFKEATGSSGNTIYF. The CDR3 DNA sequence: TGTGCCAGCTCATTCAAGGAAGCGACAGGAAGCTCTGGAAACACCATATATTTT.